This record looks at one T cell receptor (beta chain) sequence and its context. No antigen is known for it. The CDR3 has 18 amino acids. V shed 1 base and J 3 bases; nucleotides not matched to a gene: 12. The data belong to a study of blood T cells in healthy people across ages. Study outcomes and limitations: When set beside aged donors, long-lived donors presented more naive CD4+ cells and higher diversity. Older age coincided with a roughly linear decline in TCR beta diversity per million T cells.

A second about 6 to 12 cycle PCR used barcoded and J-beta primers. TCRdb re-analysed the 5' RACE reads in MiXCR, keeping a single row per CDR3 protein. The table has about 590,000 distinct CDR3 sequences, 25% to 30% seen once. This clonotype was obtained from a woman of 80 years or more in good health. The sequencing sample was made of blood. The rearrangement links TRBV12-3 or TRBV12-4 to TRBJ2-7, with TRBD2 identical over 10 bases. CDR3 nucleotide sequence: TGTGCCAGCAGTTTAGGGCTAGCGGGAGCAAAGCCTATCTACGAGCAGTACTTC. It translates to CASSLGLAGAKPIYEQYF.